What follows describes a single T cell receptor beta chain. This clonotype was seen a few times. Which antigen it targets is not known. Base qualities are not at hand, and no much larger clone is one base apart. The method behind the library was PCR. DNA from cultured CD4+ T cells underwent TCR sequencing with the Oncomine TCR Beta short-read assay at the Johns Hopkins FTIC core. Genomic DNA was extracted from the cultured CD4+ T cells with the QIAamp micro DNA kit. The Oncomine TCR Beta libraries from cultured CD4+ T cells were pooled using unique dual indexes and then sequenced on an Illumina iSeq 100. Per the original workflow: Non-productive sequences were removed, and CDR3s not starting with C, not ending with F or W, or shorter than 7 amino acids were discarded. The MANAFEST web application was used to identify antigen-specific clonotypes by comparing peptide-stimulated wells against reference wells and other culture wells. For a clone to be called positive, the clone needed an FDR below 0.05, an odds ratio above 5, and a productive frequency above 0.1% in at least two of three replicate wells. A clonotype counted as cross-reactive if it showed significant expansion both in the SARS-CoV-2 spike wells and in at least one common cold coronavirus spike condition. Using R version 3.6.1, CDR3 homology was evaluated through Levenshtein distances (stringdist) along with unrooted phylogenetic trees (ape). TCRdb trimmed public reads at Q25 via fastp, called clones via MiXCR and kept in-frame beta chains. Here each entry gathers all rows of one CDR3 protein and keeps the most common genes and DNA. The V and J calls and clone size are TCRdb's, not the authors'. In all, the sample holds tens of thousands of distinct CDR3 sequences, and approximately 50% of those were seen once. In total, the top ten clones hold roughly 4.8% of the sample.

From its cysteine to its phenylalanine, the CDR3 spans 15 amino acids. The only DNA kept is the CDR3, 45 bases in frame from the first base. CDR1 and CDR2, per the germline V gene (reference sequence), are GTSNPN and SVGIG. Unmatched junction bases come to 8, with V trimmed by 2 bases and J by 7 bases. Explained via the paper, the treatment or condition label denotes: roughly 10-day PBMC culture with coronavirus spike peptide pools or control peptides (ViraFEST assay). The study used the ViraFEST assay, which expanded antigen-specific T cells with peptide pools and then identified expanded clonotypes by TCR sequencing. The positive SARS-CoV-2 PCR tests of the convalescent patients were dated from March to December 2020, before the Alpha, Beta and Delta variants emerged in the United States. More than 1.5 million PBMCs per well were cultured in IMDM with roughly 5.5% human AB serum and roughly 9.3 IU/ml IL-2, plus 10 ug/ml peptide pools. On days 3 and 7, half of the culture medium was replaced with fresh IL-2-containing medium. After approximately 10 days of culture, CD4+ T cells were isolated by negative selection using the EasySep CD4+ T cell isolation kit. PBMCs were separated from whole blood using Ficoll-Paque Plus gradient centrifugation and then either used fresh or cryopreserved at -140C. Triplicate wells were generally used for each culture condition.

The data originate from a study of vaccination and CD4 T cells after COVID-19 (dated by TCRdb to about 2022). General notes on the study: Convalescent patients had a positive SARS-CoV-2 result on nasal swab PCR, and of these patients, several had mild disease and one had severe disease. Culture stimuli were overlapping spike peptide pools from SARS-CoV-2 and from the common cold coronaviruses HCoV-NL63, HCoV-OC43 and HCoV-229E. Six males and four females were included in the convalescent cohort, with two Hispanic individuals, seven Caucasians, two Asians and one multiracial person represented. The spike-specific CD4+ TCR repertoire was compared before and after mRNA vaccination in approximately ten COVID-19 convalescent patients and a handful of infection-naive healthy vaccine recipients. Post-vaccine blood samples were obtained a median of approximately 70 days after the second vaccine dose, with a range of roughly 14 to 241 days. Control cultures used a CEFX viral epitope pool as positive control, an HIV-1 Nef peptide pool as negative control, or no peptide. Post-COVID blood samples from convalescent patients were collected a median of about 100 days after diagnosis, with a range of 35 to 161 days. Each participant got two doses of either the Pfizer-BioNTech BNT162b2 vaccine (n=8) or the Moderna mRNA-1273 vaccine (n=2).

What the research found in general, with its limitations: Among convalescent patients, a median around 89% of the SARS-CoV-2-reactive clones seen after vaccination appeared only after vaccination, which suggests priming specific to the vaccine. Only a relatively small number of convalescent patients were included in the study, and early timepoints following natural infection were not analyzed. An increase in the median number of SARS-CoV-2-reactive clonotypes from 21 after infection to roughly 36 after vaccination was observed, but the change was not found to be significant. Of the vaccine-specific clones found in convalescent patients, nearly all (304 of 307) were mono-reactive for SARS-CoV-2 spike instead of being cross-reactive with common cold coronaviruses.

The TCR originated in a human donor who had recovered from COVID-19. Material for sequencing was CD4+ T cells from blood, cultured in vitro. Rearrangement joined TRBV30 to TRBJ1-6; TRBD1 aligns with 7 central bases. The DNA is TGTGCCTGGAGTCTAGGGGACAGATCAAATTCACCCCTCCACTTT. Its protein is CAWSLGDRSNSPLHF.